This T cell receptor (beta chain) derives from a study of identical twins. Whole-study results and caveats: Possibly, invariant MAIT and iNKT cells partly confounded zero-insertion analyses.

About this clonotype itself: Its target is unknown.

A universal primer binding site was introduced by template switching. The final cDNA contained unique molecular identifiers. TCRdb recomputed calls from the 5' RACE reads with MiXCR, one row per CDR3 protein. The profile covers around 500,000 distinct CDR3 sequences, with approximately 15% appearing a single time and 0.52% taken by the ten largest. In germline, CDR1 is KGHSH, CDR2 LQKENI. Trimming cost V 0 bases and J 6 bases, with 8 bases left between them. The CDR3 runs 13 residues. The sample also formed part of further work on yellow fever vaccine responses in identical twins.

The TCR originated in a woman in her late teens or twenties in good health. This chain uses TRBV18 with TRBJ1-1; D not resolved. What was sequenced was CD4+ T cells sorted from blood. CDR3 nucleotides: TGTGCCAGCTCACCACCGTCCAGGCCTGAAGCTTTCTTT. It translates to CASSPPSRPEAFF.